These T cell receptor beta chains were read from a single sample in a study of T cell responses to AZD1222 COVID-19 vaccine. Some clones are missing from TCRdb's copy, which holds only in-frame ones; the method was immunoSEQ multiplex PCR. This table has over 50,000 clones, around 80% appearing once. The material sequenced was peripheral blood, taken 28 days after the second AZD1222 dose. These receptors all stem from an adult who received the AZD1222 COVID-19 vaccine. Both conserved end residues are part of each CDR3. Fields, in order: J gene, clone size, D gene, V gene, CDR3 DNA, CDR3 protein. The D gene is left open where the match is weak. A clone size is listed for some rows: how often the clone was seen (once, few, many), or a class if it is expanded.

J: TRBJ1-3; size: -; D: TRBD1; V: TRBV9; DNA: TGTGCCAGCAGCGCACGGACAGGGGCCTACTCTGGAAACACCATATATTTT; CDR3: CASSARTGAYSGNTIYF
J: TRBJ2-5; size: -; D: TRBD1; V: TRBV6-2/TRBV6-3; DNA: TGTGCCAGCAGCGAGGACAGGGGGGAGACCCAGTACTTC; CDR3: CASSEDRGETQYF
J: TRBJ2-3; size: -; D: TRBD2; V: TRBV27; DNA: TGTGCCAGCAGTCCCCTCGGACTAGCGGGAGGGTGGGGAGATACGCAGTATTTT; CDR3: CASSPLGLAGGWGDTQYF
J: TRBJ2-3; size: -; D: -; V: TRBV10-3; DNA: TGTGCCATCAGTGAGACACCGGATACGCAGTATTTT; CDR3: CAISETPDTQYF
J: TRBJ2-2; size: -; D: TRBD2; V: TRBV14; DNA: TGTGCCAGCAGTGGACCGTTAGGAGCGGGAGGGCCGAGGACCGGGGAGCTGTTTTTT; CDR3: CASSGPLGAGGPRTGELFF
J: TRBJ1-4; size: few; D: -; V: TRBV28; DNA: TGTGCCAGCAGTTTATATCCTAATGAAAAACTGTTTTTT; CDR3: CASSLYPNEKLFF
J: TRBJ2-1; size: -; D: TRBD2; V: TRBV27; DNA: TGTGCCAGCAGAGTATGGGCTAGCGGGAGTGACTCCTACAATGAGCAGTTCTTC; CDR3: CASRVWASGSDSYNEQFF
J: TRBJ2-7; size: -; D: TRBD2; V: TRBV5-4; DNA: TGTGCCAGCAGCTCGCTGAGACTAGCGGGAGGGCCGGGGGAGCAGTACTTC; CDR3: CASSSLRLAGGPGEQYF
J: TRBJ1-5; size: -; D: -; V: TRBV10-2; DNA: TGCGCCAGCAGCCACCGGGACACTAATCAGCCCCAGCATTTT; CDR3: CASSHRDTNQPQHF
J: TRBJ2-2; size: -; D: TRBD2; V: TRBV7-2; DNA: TGTGCCAGCAGCTTTTTTGCGGGAGCCGGGGAGCTGTTTTTT; CDR3: CASSFFAGAGELFF
J: TRBJ2-5; size: -; D: -; V: TRBV5-1; DNA: TGCGCCAGCACCCTTGTCCCACAGGTCCAAGAGACCCAGTACTTC; CDR3: CASTLVPQVQETQYF
J: TRBJ1-2; size: once; D: -; V: TRBV4-2; DNA: TGTGCCAGCAGCCAGGGCACAGCCGGCGGCTATGGCTACACCTTC; CDR3: CASSQGTAGGYGYTF